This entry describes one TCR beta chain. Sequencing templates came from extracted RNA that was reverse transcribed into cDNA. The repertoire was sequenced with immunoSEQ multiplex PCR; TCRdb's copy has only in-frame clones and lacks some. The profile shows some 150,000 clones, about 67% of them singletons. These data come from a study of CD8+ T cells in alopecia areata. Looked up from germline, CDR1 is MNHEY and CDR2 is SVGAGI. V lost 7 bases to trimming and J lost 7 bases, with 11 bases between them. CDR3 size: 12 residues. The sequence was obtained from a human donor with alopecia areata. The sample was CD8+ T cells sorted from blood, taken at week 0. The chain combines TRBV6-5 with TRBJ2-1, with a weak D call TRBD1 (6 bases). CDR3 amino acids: CASMRRGNEQFF. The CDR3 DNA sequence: TGTGCCAGCATGCGCAGGGGAAATGAGCAGTTCTTC.